This TCR beta chain originates from a study of T-cell reconstitution after alpha-beta-depleted transplantation in children. Unique molecular identifiers were built into the TCRbeta library. Each CDR3 protein is one row after TCRdb ran MiXCR on the PCR reads. Of more than 400,000 distinct CDR3 sequences listed, roughly 10% were seen once; the top ten hold about 14%. This clonotype was picked up many times. The TCR sequence derives from a female patient aged 2-10 years who had a stem cell transplant for aplastic anemia, so the T cells may come from the graft donor. The sample here was PBMCs, mostly from graft donor cells, taken 180 days after TCRalphabeta/CD19-depleted stem cell transplant.

CDR3 in amino acids: CASSQVAGELFF. The CDR3 nucleotides are TGTGCCAGCAGCCAAGTTGCCGGGGAGCTGTTTTTT. The rearrangement uses TRBV3-1 and TRBJ2-2; D is uncertain. V lost 1 base and J 6 bases, leaving 3 bases between the germline ends. The CDR3 is 12 amino acids. From germline, CDR1 is LGHDT and CDR2 YNNKEL (reference sequence).